This TCR beta chain comes out of a study of control samples from healthy donors and cancer patients. Repertoires were generated with immunoSEQ multiplex PCR, while TCRdb's copy carries only in-frame clones and drops some. The repertoire holds 210,000 or so clones, roughly nine tenths seen once, with 1.5% to 2% in the top ten. Germline CDR1 SGHKS, CDR2 YYEKEE (reference sequence). The CDR3 contains 15 residues. V lost 2 bases to trimming and J lost 5 bases, with 11 bases between them. This TCR came from a young man in good health. The sample consisted of blood. The chain employs TRBV5-5 and TRBJ1-6, with unresolved D. The CDR3 DNA sequence: TGTGCCAGCAGCTTTCAATCGGTAGATAATTCACCCCTCCACTTT. Protein product: CASSFQSVDNSPLHF.